The 24 T cell receptor beta chains presented below share a single source sample, sequenced in a study of shared clonotypes between healthy human individuals. Method: immunoSEQ multiplex PCR; TCRdb's copy keeps in-frame clones and lacks some. The repertoire holds over a million clones, with under 99% as singletons. What was sequenced was naive CD4+ T cells sorted from blood. The subset: CD45RA+ positively selected. The receptor source for this set is a man aged 25-45 years in good health.

The sample holds a few counts of this clone. This chain links TRBV5-5 with TRBJ2-7, with D perhaps TRBD2 (6 bases). The CDR3 spans 14 residues. Trimming stripped 0 bases from V and 4 bases from J, with 11 bases between. Germline V gene data show CDR1 as SGHKS and CDR2 as YYEKEE (reference sequence). The CDR3 loop reads CASSLGLEGYEQYF. In DNA form, the CDR3 reads TGTGCCAGCAGCTTGGGGTTGGAGGGGTACGAGCAGTACTTC.

This chain uses TRBV12-2 with TRBJ2-2; whether TRBD2, the table's D call, matches the DNA was not checked. TRBV12-2 is labeled a pseudogene. This CDR3 spans 17 amino acids. The CDR3 sequence is CASRSLSPGINTGELFF. CDR3 bases: TGTGCAAGTCGCTCCCTCTCTCCGGGAATTAACACCGGGGAGCTGTTTTTT.

The rearrangement joins TRBV19 to TRBJ1-2; no reliable D call. V lost 0 bases, J lost 8 bases, and 19 bases lay in between. Germline values: CDR1 LNHDA, CDR2 SQIVND (reference sequence). CDR3 length: 16 residues. CDR3 sequence reads: CASSIDRTLYEVGYTF. The CDR3 DNA sequence: TGTGCCAGTAGTATAGATAGAACACTTTATGAGGTCGGCTACACCTTC.

The chain joins TRBV18 to TRBJ1-4; 8 nucleotides agree with TRBD1. CDR3 size: 17 residues. The germline CDR1 and CDR2 sequences are KGHSH and LQKENI. V shed 6 bases and J 3 bases; nucleotides not matched to a gene: 12. CDR3 DNA sequence: TGTGCCAGCTCGCCCTTGACGGGACAGGAGGCTAATGAAAAACTGTTTTTT. The encoded protein is CASSPLTGQEANEKLFF.

The V gene is TRBV2, the J gene TRBJ2-1, with 11 positions matching TRBD2. The V gene's germline CDR1 is SNHLY and CDR2 FYNNEI. The V and J ends lost 10 bases and 4 bases, in that order; junction bases with no gene match: 6. This CDR3 is built from 14 residues. The CDR3 loop is CATGSSGRYNEQFF. The CDR3 bases are TGTGCCACAGGTTCTAGCGGGAGGTACAATGAGCAGTTCTTC.

This chain joins TRBV7-9 and TRBJ2-5, with TRBD2 identical over 8 bases. J was trimmed by 5 bases and V by 2 bases; bases with no gene match: 13. This CDR3 has 17 residues. Germline V CDR1 and CDR2: SEHNR, FQNEAQ (reference sequence). The CDR3 nucleotides read TGTGCCAGCAGCTTAATTCTAGCGGGTCTCCGAGGGGAGACCCAGTACTTC. Protein: CASSLILAGLRGETQYF.

Details on this clone: The same CDR3 is also encoded by other DNA sequences in this sample. The gene calls are TRBV28 and TRBJ2-7; D uncertain. The CDR3 covers 13 residues. Trimming left V 4 bases short and J 4 bases short, with 11 bases between. The V gene's germline CDR1 is MDHEN and CDR2 SYDVKM. The CDR3 nucleotides read TGTGCCAGCAGTTCACCGATACCTTACGAGCAGTACTTC. Its translation is CASSSPIPYEQYF.

V and J are TRBV7-9 and TRBJ1-4; D not resolved. Germline V gene data show CDR1 as SEHNR and CDR2 as FQNEAQ (reference sequence). The CDR3 has 12 residues. V lost 5 bases and J 4 bases, leaving 5 bases between the germline ends. The CDR3 protein is CASSQLNEKLFF. As DNA, the CDR3 is TGTGCCAGCAGCCAACTTAATGAAAAACTGTTTTTT.

This chain connects TRBV5-4 to TRBJ2-1; a weak D match, TRBD1 (5 bases). Trimming cost V 0 bases and J 1 base, with 11 bases left between them. The CDR3 has 16 amino acids. Germline CDR1 reads SGHNT; CDR2 reads YYREEE (reference sequence). The chain's CDR3 is CASSLEGPRSYNEQFF. As DNA, the CDR3 is TGTGCCAGCAGCTTGGAGGGGCCCAGGTCCTACAATGAGCAGTTCTTC. The whole variable domain, remainder taken from reference TRBV5-4 and TRBJ2-1, is ETGVTQSPTHLIKTRGQQVTLRCSSQSGHNTVSWYQQALGQGPQFIFQYYREEENGRGNFPPRFSGLQFPNYSSELNVNALELDDSALYLCASSLEGPRSYNEQFFGPGTRLTVL.

V gene TRBV27 combines with J gene TRBJ1-4; TRBD1 matches at 7 bases. Germline lookup yields CDR1 MNHEY and CDR2 SMNVEV (reference sequence). This CDR3 has 13 amino acids. Germline trimming cut 3 bases from V and 8 bases from J; bases unmatched to any gene: 3. CDR3: CASSFRQGEKLFF. CDR3 in DNA: TGTGCCAGCAGTTTCCGACAGGGCGAAAAACTGTTTTTT.

The CDR3 protein is CASSPTGVEQYF. CDR3 bases: TGTGCCAGCAGCCCGACAGGGGTTGAGCAGTACTTC. This rearrangement joins TRBV5-5 to TRBJ2-7; 8 bases map to TRBD1. CDR1 SGHKS and CDR2 YYEKEE come from the germline V gene (reference sequence). This CDR3 region has 12 residues. V shed 4 bases, J shed 7 bases, and the junction held 4 bases outside the gene matches.

The chain joins TRBV9 to TRBJ1-5; 9 bases are a match to TRBD1. CDR1 and CDR2 (germline): SGDLS, YYNGEE. The CDR3 has 16 amino acids. With V trimmed by 3 bases and J by 3 bases, 7 bases remained unmatched. For the CDR3, the DNA is TGTGCCAGCAGCGCCCATACAGGGGGCAACAATCAGCCCCAGCATTTT. Encoded protein: CASSAHTGGNNQPQHF. The full variable domain, completed using reference TRBV9 and TRBJ1-5, is DSGVTQTPKHLITATGQRVTLRCSPRSGDLSVYWYQQSLDQGLQFLIQYYNGEERAKGNILERFSAQQFPDLHSELNLSSLELGDSALYFCASSAHTGGNNQPQHFGDGTRLSIL.

The rearrangement uses TRBV7-2 and TRBJ2-7; D remains unclear. CDR1 is SGHTA, CDR2 FQGNSA, per germline. V was trimmed by 4 bases and J by 0 bases, leaving 10 bases between them. The CDR3 sequence is 14 residues long. CDR3 nucleotide sequence: TGTGCCAGCAGCTCGATAGCCGTCTCCTACGAGCAGTACTTC. It yields the protein CASSSIAVSYEQYF.

This clone was seen just once. Since no conserved phenylalanine or tryptophan closes the CDR3, a read error is the likely cause. The limits of the CDR3 on the DNA are not certain, so only TCRdb's listed CDR3 is given. The rearrangement links TRBV10-2 to TRBJ2-7; TRBD2 is the table's D call and was not checked against the DNA. The length of the CDR3 is 14 amino acids, counting both ends. Looked up from germline, CDR1 is WSHSY and CDR2 is SAAADI. The CDR3 is CASSGISGGRALSI.

This chain links TRBV7-9 with TRBJ2-1; D not resolved. This CDR3 region has 12 residues. CDR1 is SEHNR, CDR2 FQNEAQ, per germline (reference sequence). Trimming stripped 1 base from V and 8 bases from J, with 6 bases between. CDR3 bases: TGTGCCAGCAGCTTAGTAGTTCATGAGCAGTTCTTC. The encoded protein is CASSLVVHEQFF.

The chain is built from TRBV28 and TRBJ1-2; no clear D. CDR1 MDHEN and CDR2 SYDVKM come from the germline V gene. The ends were cut back, 6 bases at V and 4 bases at J, with 18 bases in the middle. This CDR3 is 15 amino acids long. The DNA of the CDR3 is TGTGCCAGCAGGCCCTTGCCGCAACCCACCTATGGCTACACCTTC. It encodes CASRPLPQPTYGYTF.

This sequence joins TRBV5-1 and TRBJ1-1, with D perhaps TRBD1 (6 bases). CDR1 and CDR2 (germline): SGHRS, YFSETQ. The CDR3 sequence is 14 residues long. Trimming removed 4 bases at V and 1 base at J, with 11 bases between. CDR3 nucleotide sequence: TGCGCCAGCAGCATTACGACAGGGAACACTGAAGCTTTCTTT. Its translation is CASSITTGNTEAFF.

The chain couples TRBV11-2 to TRBJ2-5; TRBD2 matches 11 bases. The germline V gene encodes CDR1 SGHAT and CDR2 FQNNGV. CDR3 length equals 15 residues. Germline trimming cut 5 bases from V and 2 bases from J; bases unmatched to any gene: 4. CDR3 amino acids: CASSIWTSGQETQYF. As DNA, the CDR3 is TGTGCCAGCAGCATATGGACTAGCGGGCAAGAGACCCAGTACTTC.

The genes are TRBV19 and TRBJ2-7; no definite D call. This CDR3 is built from 13 residues. CDR1 and CDR2 from the germline V gene are LNHDA and SQIVND (reference sequence). With 7 bases removed from V and 3 bases from J, the gap between germline ends came to 13 bases. The CDR3 coding sequence is TGTGCCAGTACCCCCACCTGGGGCTACGAGCAGTACTTC. This sequence encodes CASTPTWGYEQYF.

This chain links TRBV28 with TRBJ2-3; TRBD2 matches at 9 bases. Germline CDR1 MDHEN, CDR2 SYDVKM. The CDR3 is made up of 17 amino acids. Trimming removed 7 bases from V and 1 base from J; junction bases left unmatched: 12. This CDR3 is CASTAIGRTSGTDTQYF. The CDR3 nucleotides are TGTGCCAGCACCGCAATAGGTCGGACTAGCGGCACAGATACGCAGTATTTT.

V and J are TRBV5-1 and TRBJ2-3; 14 positions match TRBD2. The CDR3 extends over 20 amino acids. Germline CDR1 SGHRS, CDR2 YFSETQ. Trimming removed 4 bases from V and 4 bases from J; junction bases left unmatched: 17. This CDR3 is CASSVRIGVGLAGEADTQYF. Here the CDR3 DNA reads TGCGCCAGCAGCGTGAGGATTGGGGTGGGACTAGCGGGAGAAGCAGATACGCAGTATTTT.

The count of this clone is one. This chain joins TRBV10-1 and TRBJ2-2; TRBD2 aligns across 7 bases. The germline V gene has CDR1 WNHNN and CDR2 SYGVQD (reference sequence). The length of the CDR3 is 15 residues. Trimming cost V 4 bases and J 1 base; bases outside gene matches: 3. The CDR3 spells CASSARGRNTGELFF. The CDR3 nucleotides are TGCGCCAGCAGTGCTCGCGGGAGGAACACCGGGGAGCTGTTTTTT.

The chain is built from TRBV7-3 and TRBJ2-2, with D perhaps TRBD2 (6 bases). Trimming took 2 bases from V and 4 from J, leaving 8 bases between them. Germline values: CDR1 SGHTA, CDR2 FQGTGA. The CDR3 spans 14 residues. In nucleotides, the CDR3 is TGTGCCAGCAGCTTAGCGGGGCGCACCGGGGAGCTGTTTTTT. Translated, it gives CASSLAGRTGELFF.

V usage is TRBV5-1 and J usage is TRBJ2-1; 7 nucleotides line up with TRBD1. Germline V gives CDR1 SGHRS, CDR2 YFSETQ. This CDR3 region has 14 residues. V gave up 3 bases and J gave up 5 bases; unmatched junction bases: 5. The CDR3 sequence is CASSWGQIDNEQFF. The CDR3 DNA is TGCGCCAGCAGCTGGGGACAGATAGACAATGAGCAGTTCTTC.